This T cell receptor (beta chain) was profiled in a study of cytomegalovirus exposure and HLA in healthy donors. Findings and caveats of the study: When analyzed later, the rates of TCR association showed variation by HLA locus, with DRB1 the most and HLA-C the fewest. Rare TCR sequences predominated, though certain public TCRs were found in many donors.

13 Jbeta primers and 60 Vbeta primers were used for the PCR. Measured with immunoSEQ multiplex PCR; TCRdb has only the in-frame clones, and not every one. Here the sample spans 150,000 to 200,000 clones, around 79% being singletons. The CDR3 has 14 residues. After removal of 6 bases from V and 4 bases from J, the junction contained 5 bases not matched to a gene. From germline, CDR1 is SQVTM and CDR2 ANQGSEA. Note on this clone: Its target is unknown.

Material: PBMCs. J is TRBJ2-7 and V is TRBV29-1, with 14 bases identical to TRBD2. This receptor was obtained from a woman aged 40-49 years in good health and CMV-seronegative. Written as DNA, the CDR3 is TGCAGCGTGCGGACTAGCGGGAGGAATTACGAGCAGTACTTC. Translating it yields CSVRTSGRNYEQYF.